This TCR beta chain emerged from a study of cytomegalovirus exposure and HLA in healthy donors. The wider study: Earlier results showed some 120 million unique TCR beta sequences derived from approximately 180 million T cells. Findings of the study overall: The authors later found TCR association rates varying by HLA locus, with DRB1 most and HLA-C fewest. Specific recognition of CMV antigens was confirmed in vitro for a few chains (all CMV-associated).

Researchers ran the PCR with 60 Vbeta and 13 Jbeta primers. Clones were read by immunoSEQ multiplex PCR, and TCRdb kept only the in-frame ones, dropping some. The data hold some 150,000 clones, with approximately 83% observed a single time. Regarding this clone: Its antigen remains unidentified.

Germline values: CDR1 MNHNY, CDR2 SVGAGI (reference sequence). Trimming took 0 bases from V and 3 from J; bases not matched to a gene: 4. This CDR3 is 16 amino acids long. The receptor was derived from a woman aged 18-35 years in good health and CMV-seronegative. Sample: PBMCs. The V call is TRBV6-6, the J call TRBJ2-2; 7 nucleotides agree with TRBD1. This CDR3 reads CASSYSMGQHTGELFF. In nucleotides, the CDR3 is TGTGCCAGCAGTTACTCGATGGGACAGCACACCGGGGAGCTGTTTTTT.